This passage covers 23 T cell receptor beta chains from one sample sequenced in a study of T cell changes during pregnancy in multiple sclerosis. The assay was immunoSEQ multiplex PCR, and TCRdb's table has in-frame clones only and misses some. The sample gives 70,000 to 100,000 clones, more than 85% of which show up once; more than 1.5% is in the top ten. Sequenced material: peripheral blood, taken in the first trimester of pregnancy. The receptors stem from a female donor with multiple sclerosis, enrolled in a pregnancy study.

This chain uses TRBV2 with TRBJ2-3; D perhaps matches TRBD1 (5 bases). CDR1 and CDR2 (germline): SNHLY, FYNNEI. V lost 3 bases and J 2 bases, leaving 18 bases between the germline ends. CDR3 length: 17 amino acids. CDR3 in DNA: TGTGCCAGCAGTGATAGGTGGCCAGGGCGATCCACAGATACGCAGTATTTT. Translation gives CASSDRWPGRSTDTQYF.

The J gene is TRBJ1-2, the V gene TRBV7-9; a weak D match, TRBD1 (5 bases). This CDR3 has 14 residues. Trimming removed 5 bases from V and 8 bases from J, with 18 bases in between. Germline V gives CDR1 SEHNR, CDR2 FQNEAQ (reference sequence). CDR3 in amino acids: CASSLTDSWNGYTF. CDR3 DNA sequence: TGTGCCAGCAGCCTAACCGACAGCTGGAACGGCTACACCTTC.

The chain carries TRBV6-6 and TRBJ1-1; 7 bases line up with TRBD1. Germline V gene data show CDR1 as MNHNY and CDR2 as SVGAGI (reference sequence). The CDR3 is 14 amino acids. With 6 bases clipped from V and 9 bases from J, the junction kept 13 bases outside the gene matches. The CDR3 is CASRQPRGTLKAFF. The CDR3 DNA follows: TGTGCCAGCAGGCAACCCAGGGGGACCCTGAAAGCTTTCTTT.

The chain carries TRBV27 and TRBJ2-7, with TRBD2 matching over 9 bases. Trimming removed 5 bases from V and 3 bases from J; junction bases left unmatched: 14. The CDR3 has 17 amino acids. Germline assignment: CDR1 MNHEY and CDR2 SMNVEV (reference sequence). DNA for the CDR3: TGTGCCAGCAGTCCCGCCCAGCCCGGGACTAGCAGCTACGAGCAGTACTTC. It specifies CASSPAQPGTSSYEQYF.

The V call is TRBV27, the J call TRBJ2-4; 8 positions agree with TRBD2. The germline V gene encodes CDR1 MNHEY and CDR2 SMNVEV (reference sequence). V shed 0 bases, J shed 6 bases, and the junction held 10 bases outside the gene matches. The CDR3 loop spans 17 amino acids. The CDR3 protein is CASSLSAGGPATNIQYF. CDR3 nucleotides: TGTGCCAGCAGTTTATCGGCGGGGGGTCCAGCGACAAACATTCAGTACTTC.

This chain connects TRBV5-1 to TRBJ1-2; perhaps TRBD1 as D (5 bases). The CDR3 consists of 15 residues. Trimming removed 0 bases at V and 5 bases at J, with 14 bases between. From germline, CDR1 is SGHRS and CDR2 YFSETQ. This chain's CDR3 is CASSLAEGDGYGYTF. The CDR3, as DNA: TGCGCCAGCAGCTTGGCTGAAGGGGATGGGTATGGCTACACCTTC.

The sample holds a few counts of this clone. This chain links TRBV7-9 with TRBJ2-2, with D perhaps matching TRBD1 (6 bases). Germline V gene data show CDR1 as SEHNR and CDR2 as FQNEAQ (reference sequence). This CDR3 is built from 13 residues. The germline V and J ends were trimmed by 1 base and 6 bases, with 6 bases remaining between them. The CDR3 here is CASSLDRAGELFF. The CDR3, as DNA: TGTGCCAGCAGCTTAGACAGGGCCGGGGAGCTGTTTTTT.

V usage is TRBV6-4 and J usage is TRBJ2-7, with 7 nucleotides matching TRBD2. V lost 4 bases and J lost 7; bases outside the gene matches: 10. There are 14 residues in the CDR3. In germline, CDR1 is MRHNA, CDR2 SNTAGT. CDR3 DNA sequence: TGTGCCAGCAGTGTACGGGCGGGAGCCAGGGAGCAGTACTTC. Its translation is CASSVRAGAREQYF.

A single count supports this clone. The genes are TRBV18 and TRBJ1-2; 8 positions agree with TRBD1. This CDR3 is 17 amino acids long. Germline V gene sequence: CDR1 KGHSH, CDR2 LQKENI. After removal of 3 bases from V and 4 bases from J, the junction contained 13 bases not matched to a gene. CDR3 coding DNA: TGTGCCAGCTCACCTAGGCAGGGGGCTCAGAAGAGCTATGGCTACACCTTC. The encoded protein is CASSPRQGAQKSYGYTF.

The chain employs TRBV19 and TRBJ1-2; 11 nucleotides match TRBD1. CDR1 and CDR2 (germline): LNHDA, SQIVND (reference sequence). The trim removed 7 bases at V and 2 bases at J, leaving 3 bases unmatched. This CDR3 has 14 amino acids. CDR3 region: CASTRDRGNYGYTF. The CDR3 DNA follows: TGTGCCAGTACTCGGGACAGGGGGAACTATGGCTACACCTTC. Filled out from reference TRBV19 and TRBJ1-2, the complete variable domain reads DGGITQSPKYLFRKEGQNVTLSCEQNLNHDAMYWYRQDPGQGLRLIYYSQIVNDFQKGDIAEGYSVSREKKESFPLTVTSAQKNPTAFYLCASTRDRGNYGYTFGSGTRLTVV.

As DNA, the CDR3 is TGTGCCTGGAGTGAGCCAGCGGGAGGGCCCGGCCACGAGCAGTACTTC. Its protein product is CAWSEPAGGPGHEQYF. The chain recombines TRBV30 with TRBJ2-7, with 10 bases fitting TRBD2. Germline values: CDR1 GTSNPN, CDR2 SVGIG (reference sequence). The CDR3 is 16 residues long. The trim removed 1 base at V and 5 bases at J, leaving 11 bases unmatched. Filled out from reference TRBV30 and TRBJ2-7, the complete variable domain reads SQTIHQWPATLVQPVGSPLSLECTVEGTSNPNLYWYRQAAGRGLQLLFYSVGIGQISSEVPQNLSASRPQDRQFILSSKKLLLSDSGFYLCAWSEPAGGPGHEQYFGPGTRLTVT.

The CDR3 protein is CASSPRDSREDTQYF. CDR3 DNA sequence: TGTGCCAGCAGCCCACGGGACAGCAGGGAAGATACGCAGTATTTT. This chain uses TRBV7-9 with TRBJ2-3, with 7 bases that match TRBD1. Germline V gene lookup returns CDR1 SEHNR and CDR2 FQNEAQ (reference sequence). This CDR3 has 15 amino acids. Trimming removed 5 bases from V and 5 bases from J; junction bases left unmatched: 10.

This chain connects TRBV5-1 to TRBJ2-1; TRBD2 aligns across 7 bases. J lost 9 bases, V lost 1 base, and 1 base had no gene match. This CDR3 is 12 amino acids long. Germline-derived CDR1 and CDR2 are SGHRS and YFSETQ. The CDR3 DNA follows: TGCGCCAGCAGCTTGAGCGGGACTGAGCAGTTCTTC. It translates to CASSLSGTEQFF. The full variable domain, with the rest looked up from reference TRBV5-1 and TRBJ2-1, is KAGVTQTPRYLIKTRGQQVTLSCSPISGHRSVSWYQQTPGQGLQFLFEYFSETQRNKGNFPGRFSGRQFSNSRSEMNVSTLELGDSALYLCASSLSGTEQFFGPGTRLTVL.

As DNA, the CDR3 is TGTGCCAGCAGCGGGACTAGTGGCGGAGAGACCCAGTACTTC. It translates to CASSGTSGGETQYF. The chain couples TRBV9 to TRBJ2-5; 7 bases align to TRBD2. The germline V gene encodes CDR1 SGDLS and CDR2 YYNGEE. The CDR3 totals 14 residues. V was pared by 3 bases and J by 4 bases, with 6 bases of the junction left unmatched.

This clone was seen once. The chain links TRBV7-3 to TRBJ2-2, with 7 positions matching TRBD2. Germline V gives CDR1 SGHTA, CDR2 FQGTGA. V was pared by 0 bases and J by 6 bases, with 4 bases of the junction left unmatched. The length of the CDR3 is 15 residues. CDR3 region: CASSLTGGLAGELFF. CDR3 in DNA: TGTGCCAGCAGCTTAACGGGAGGGTTAGCCGGGGAGCTGTTTTTT.

This rearrangement joins TRBV16 to TRBJ2-1; 7 bases fit TRBD2. Germline CDR1 and CDR2: KGHSY and FQNENV. The V segment lost 3 bases and the J segment 0 bases; nucleotides outside the gene matches: 11. The length of the CDR3 is 18 residues. CDR3 nucleotides: TGTGCCAGCAGCCAGATGGGAGGGGCAGCCGACTCCTACAATGAGCAGTTCTTC. Protein sequence: CASSQMGGAADSYNEQFF.

The chain recombines TRBV29-1 with TRBJ1-2; D is undetermined. With 1 base removed from V and 4 bases from J, the gap between germline ends came to 13 bases. CDR1 and CDR2 (germline): SQVTM, ANQGSEA. The CDR3 consists of 14 residues. The CDR3 here is CSVEVTGISYGYTF. The DNA for the CDR3 is TGCAGCGTTGAAGTGACTGGAATCAGCTATGGCTACACCTTC.

The CDR3 DNA follows: TGCGCCAGCAGCCAAGAACTGGGACAGTCCTACAATGAGCAGTTCTTC. Translated, it gives CASSQELGQSYNEQFF. J is TRBJ2-1 and V is TRBV4-3; 7 bases match TRBD1. The CDR3 contains 16 residues. V lost 0 bases and J lost 1; bases outside the gene matches: 3. Germline lookup yields CDR1 LGHNA and CDR2 YSLEER.

The V gene is TRBV5-1, the J gene TRBJ2-7; the match to TRBD1 covers 7 bases. The length of the CDR3 is 15 residues. Germline V lookup: CDR1 SGHRS, CDR2 YFSETQ. V lost 4 bases, J lost 5 bases, and 12 bases stayed unmatched. DNA of the CDR3: TGCGCCAGCAGCACCAGGGACAGTACAAAAAACGAGCAGTACTTC. It yields the protein CASSTRDSTKNEQYF.

The rearrangement uses TRBV6-1 and TRBJ1-5; D possibly corresponds to TRBD1 (6 bases). The V end lost 3 bases, the J end lost 15 bases, and 24 bases lay between the germline ends. This CDR3 region has 15 residues. CDR1 is MNHNS, CDR2 SASEGT, per germline. The CDR3 DNA sequence: TGTGCCAGCAGTGATGGACAGCACCTGAATCAGCCAGGGCATTTT. This codes for CASSDGQHLNQPGHF.

The rearrangement uses TRBV12-2 and TRBJ1-3. TRBV12-2 is labeled a pseudogene. This CDR3 has 14 amino acids. The CDR3 here is CASRLASIGNTIYF. CDR3 coding DNA: TGTGCAAGTCGCTTAGCGAGTATAGGAAACACCATATATTTT.

This sequence joins TRBV5-1 and TRBJ2-7; maybe TRBD1 (6 bases). With 4 bases removed from V and 7 bases from J, the gap between germline ends came to 15 bases. Germline V gives CDR1 SGHRS, CDR2 YFSETQ. This CDR3 has 13 amino acids. As DNA, the CDR3 is TGCGCCAGCAGCCAACCACAGGGTAGGGAGCAGTACTTC. Translating it yields CASSQPQGREQYF. The entire variable domain, with the rest obtained from reference TRBV5-1 and TRBJ2-7, is as follows: KAGVTQTPRYLIKTRGQQVTLSCSPISGHRSVSWYQQTPGQGLQFLFEYFSETQRNKGNFPGRFSGRQFSNSRSEMNVSTLELGDSALYLCASSQPQGREQYFGPGTRLTVT.

The chain joins TRBV18 to TRBJ2-1; weak D call: TRBD2 (6 bases). The germline gives CDR1 KGHSH, CDR2 LQKENI. The V end lost 1 base, the J end lost 6 bases, and 10 bases lay between the germline ends. The CDR3 has 14 residues. DNA of the CDR3: TGTGCCAGCTCACCACGAGGACTATCCAATGAGCAGTTCTTC. Its protein product is CASSPRGLSNEQFF.